These 10 T cell receptor beta chains share one sample of origin, sequenced in a study of cytomegalovirus exposure and HLA in healthy donors. Primers for the PCR totalled 60 Vbeta and 13 Jbeta. This table comes from immunoSEQ multiplex PCR, and its TCRdb copy is limited to in-frame clones, with some not included. Counted here are roughly 49,000 clones, around 81% occurring once; the ten biggest clones make up approximately 2.3%. Sequenced material: PBMCs. The receptors derive from a boy between 10 and 17 years old in good health and CMV-seropositive.

Only a few counts were recorded for this clone. The CDR3 nucleotides read TGTGCCAGCAGTTTCGGGGGGCCCAATGAGCAGTTCTTC. Its translation is CASSFGGPNEQFF. The chain has TRBV27 and TRBJ2-1, with D perhaps matching TRBD2 (7 bases). Germline CDR1 reads MNHEY; CDR2 reads SMNVEV (reference sequence). Trimming cost V 3 bases and J 6 bases, with 9 bases left between them. The CDR3 loop spans 13 amino acids.

CDR3 DNA sequence: TGCAGTGCAGCACAGGGCCACGAGCAGTACTTC. Translation: CSAAQGHEQYF. J is TRBJ2-7 and V is TRBV20-1; tentatively, D is TRBD1 (6 bases). The V end lost 6 bases, the J end lost 5 bases, and 11 bases lay between the germline ends. CDR3 length: 11 amino acids. Germline CDR1 and CDR2: DFQATT and SNEGSKA (reference sequence).

This rearrangement joins TRBV5-4 to TRBJ2-3; D is unclear. From germline, CDR1 is SGHNT and CDR2 YYREEE (reference sequence). The CDR3 length is 16 residues. The V end was cut by 5 bases, the J end by 0 bases, with 16 bases between. This CDR3 is CASRPTAGYSTDTQYF. CDR3 in DNA: TGTGCCAGCAGGCCAACAGCAGGTTATAGCACAGATACGCAGTATTTT. The full variable domain, with the rest looked up from reference TRBV5-4 and TRBJ2-3, is ETGVTQSPTHLIKTRGQQVTLRCSSQSGHNTVSWYQQALGQGPQFIFQYYREEENGRGNFPPRFSGLQFPNYSSELNVNALELDDSALYLCASRPTAGYSTDTQYFGPGTRLTVL.

The V gene is TRBV9, the J gene TRBJ2-7; 11 nucleotides agree with TRBD2. The CDR3 length is 16 residues. Trimming at V came to 0 bases and at J to 5 bases, leaving 7 bases not matched to a gene. Germline lookup yields CDR1 SGDLS and CDR2 YYNGEE. CDR3 loop: CASSVAVAGGPHEQYF. The CDR3 nucleotides read TGTGCCAGCAGCGTAGCTGTAGCGGGGGGGCCCCACGAGCAGTACTTC.

The chain is built from TRBV5-6 and TRBJ2-3; D may be TRBD2 (5 bases). This CDR3 region has 16 residues. CDR1 SGHDT and CDR2 YYEEEE come from the germline V gene. V dropped 0 bases and J dropped 3 bases, with 14 bases sitting between them. CDR3 amino acids: CASSLGAGIPTDTQYF. In DNA, the CDR3 is TGTGCCAGCAGCTTGGGCGCCGGGATTCCGACAGATACGCAGTATTTT.

V gene TRBV9 combines with J gene TRBJ1-2; 7 positions agree with TRBD1. Germline CDR1 reads SGDLS; CDR2 reads YYNGEE. Germline trimming cut 3 bases from V and 3 bases from J; bases unmatched to any gene: 8. The CDR3 runs 15 residues. Here the CDR3 reads CASSGIHRGDYGYTF. CDR3 nucleotides: TGTGCCAGCAGCGGGATCCACAGGGGAGACTATGGCTACACCTTC.

This clone was seen a handful of times. The chain is built from TRBV9 and TRBJ2-3; 8 bases align to TRBD2. The CDR3 loop spans 16 amino acids. Looked up from germline, CDR1 is SGDLS and CDR2 is YYNGEE. V was clipped by 7 bases and J by 3 bases; unmatched bases: 13. In DNA form, the CDR3 reads TGTGCCAGCCAGCGGGGGCGGCGGTCCCTGACAGATACGCAGTATTTT. Amino acids: CASQRGRRSLTDTQYF.

The V and J genes are TRBV9 and TRBJ2-7, with D maybe TRBD2 (6 bases). V lost 4 bases and J lost 2, with 13 bases in between. The CDR3 is 14 amino acids. The germline V gene encodes CDR1 SGDLS and CDR2 YYNGEE. The CDR3 protein is CASSPQREAYEQYF. The CDR3 region has the DNA TGTGCCAGCAGCCCGCAGAGGGAGGCCTACGAGCAGTACTTC.

A single count supports this clone. The gene calls are TRBV19 and TRBJ1-2, with 11 bases identical to TRBD1. This CDR3 has 16 amino acids. Unmatched junction bases numbered 17, after V lost 10 bases and J lost 7 bases. CDR1 LNHDA and CDR2 SQIVND come from the germline V gene (reference sequence). This CDR3 reads CATTQDRGRGVLGYTF. CDR3 DNA: TGTGCCACAACCCAGGACAGGGGGCGCGGGGTGCTTGGCTACACCTTC.

The chain uses TRBV6-1 and TRBJ1-4, with TRBD1 matching over 9 bases. This CDR3 contains 16 residues. Germline V lookup: CDR1 MNHNS, CDR2 SASEGT. Trimming at V came to 2 bases and at J to 8 bases, leaving 9 bases not matched to a gene. The CDR3 coding sequence is TGTGCCAGCAGTGAATTGTACAGGGGGCGAAGGGAAAAACTGTTTTTT. Translating it yields CASSELYRGRREKLFF.